Listed below are T cell receptor beta chains from one sample, sequenced in a study of blood T cell repertoires in COVID-19. Assay used: immunoSEQ multiplex PCR; TCRdb lists only in-frame clones, some missing. The sample lists about 280,000 clones; 88% were seen once. Sequencing used PBMCs or T cells enriched from blood (not recorded which). These receptors came from a woman aged 60-75 years in a cohort exposed to, infected with or recovered from COVID-19 (not recorded which). Each CDR3 is given with its conserved first and last residue. The D gene is left open where the match is weak. Rows may omit the clone size; those that give it use once, few, many or a size class.

d_call: .; cdr3_length: 16; j_call: TRBJ2-7; v_call: TRBV7-2; clone_size: .; cdr3_nt: TGTGCCAGCAGCTTAGCGGGAGGACCGCCCTCCTACGAGCAGTACTTC; cdr3_aa: CASSLAGGPPSYEQYF
d_call: TRBD2; cdr3_length: 15; j_call: TRBJ2-5; v_call: TRBV5-1; clone_size: once; cdr3_nt: TGCGCCAGCAGCCCGCAGCGGGGCAACCAAGAGACCCAGTACTTC; cdr3_aa: CASSPQRGNQETQYF
d_call: .; cdr3_length: 16; j_call: TRBJ2-3; v_call: TRBV3-1/TRBV3-2; clone_size: .; cdr3_nt: TGTGCCAGCAGCCATGGCAGATTAGCGGGCACAGATACGCAGTATTTT; cdr3_aa: CASSHGRLAGTDTQYF
d_call: TRBD2; cdr3_length: 19; j_call: TRBJ2-7; v_call: TRBV24-1; clone_size: .; cdr3_nt: TGTGCCACCAGTGATTTGCAAATCATTATCGGGACTAAATCCTACGAGCAGTACTTC; cdr3_aa: CATSDLQIIIGTKSYEQYF
d_call: TRBD2; cdr3_length: 14; j_call: TRBJ2-5; v_call: TRBV5-1; clone_size: .; cdr3_nt: TGCGCCAGCAGCTTAGGGACTACCCAAGAGACCCAGTACTTC; cdr3_aa: CASSLGTTQETQYF
d_call: TRBD2; cdr3_length: 16; j_call: TRBJ2-7; v_call: TRBV6-2/TRBV6-3; clone_size: .; cdr3_nt: TGTGCCAGCAGTTACTCGACTAGCGCTGGGGATTACGAGCAGTACTTC; cdr3_aa: CASSYSTSAGDYEQYF
d_call: TRBD1; cdr3_length: 13; j_call: TRBJ1-2; v_call: TRBV6-5; clone_size: .; cdr3_nt: TGTGCCAGCAGTAGAAACAGGGGCGGCGGCTACACCTTC; cdr3_aa: CASSRNRGGGYTF
d_call: TRBD1; cdr3_length: 15; j_call: TRBJ2-7; v_call: TRBV3-1/TRBV3-2; clone_size: .; cdr3_nt: TGTGCCAGCAGCCCTGGACAGGGGGCCGCCTACGAGCAGTACTTC; cdr3_aa: CASSPGQGAAYEQYF
d_call: .; cdr3_length: 14; j_call: TRBJ1-1; v_call: TRBV28; clone_size: .; cdr3_nt: TGTGCCAGCAGTACCCGGGGGGCGGACACTGAAGCTTTCTTT; cdr3_aa: CASSTRGADTEAFF
d_call: .; cdr3_length: 13; j_call: TRBJ2-5; v_call: TRBV24-1; clone_size: .; cdr3_nt: TGTGCCACCAGTGATTACTACCAAGAGACCCAGTACTTC; cdr3_aa: CATSDYYQETQYF
d_call: TRBD1; cdr3_length: 14; j_call: TRBJ1-5; v_call: TRBV6-5; clone_size: once; cdr3_nt: TGTGCCAGCAGTTCGACAGGGTTTGGGCAGCCCCAGCATTTT; cdr3_aa: CASSSTGFGQPQHF
d_call: .; cdr3_length: 13; j_call: TRBJ1-2; v_call: TRBV14; clone_size: .; cdr3_nt: TGTGCCAGCAGCCAGAAAGACAGCTATGGCTACACCTTC; cdr3_aa: CASSQKDSYGYTF
d_call: .; cdr3_length: 14; j_call: TRBJ1-1; v_call: TRBV5-4; clone_size: .; cdr3_nt: TGTGCCAGCAGCTTGGATCCGCACGGCACTGAAGCTTTCTTT; cdr3_aa: CASSLDPHGTEAFF
d_call: TRBD1; cdr3_length: 14; j_call: TRBJ1-3; v_call: TRBV14; clone_size: .; cdr3_nt: TGTGCCAGCAGCCGACAGGGATCTGGAAACACCATATATTTT; cdr3_aa: CASSRQGSGNTIYF
d_call: .; cdr3_length: 14; j_call: TRBJ1-1; v_call: TRBV5-1; clone_size: .; cdr3_nt: TGCGCCAGCAGCAAAACGGGACAGAACACTGAAGCTTTCTTT; cdr3_aa: CASSKTGQNTEAFF
d_call: .; cdr3_length: 15; j_call: TRBJ2-3; v_call: TRBV4-1; clone_size: .; cdr3_nt: TGCGCCAGCAGCCAATATTGGCGGAACACAGATACGCAGTATTTT; cdr3_aa: CASSQYWRNTDTQYF
d_call: .; cdr3_length: 16; j_call: TRBJ1-6; v_call: TRBV5-1; clone_size: once; cdr3_nt: TGCGCCAGCAGCCGGGCCGTCCAGGGGCCGGATTCACCCCTCCACTTT; cdr3_aa: CASSRAVQGPDSPLHF
d_call: .; cdr3_length: 15; j_call: TRBJ2-1; v_call: TRBV6-6; clone_size: .; cdr3_nt: TGTGCCAGCAGTTCCTATAGGGGCTCCTACAATGAGCAGTTCTTC; cdr3_aa: CASSSYRGSYNEQFF
d_call: TRBD2; cdr3_length: 16; j_call: TRBJ2-2; v_call: TRBV11-2; clone_size: few; cdr3_nt: TGTGCCAGCAGCATCCAGCTAGCGGGAGCGGGCGGGGAGCTGTTTTTT; cdr3_aa: CASSIQLAGAGGELFF
d_call: .; cdr3_length: 15; j_call: TRBJ2-7; v_call: TRBV4-3; clone_size: once; cdr3_nt: TGCGCCAGCAGCCAAGGTCCGGGGGAGTACTACGAGCAGTACTTC; cdr3_aa: CASSQGPGEYYEQYF
d_call: .; cdr3_length: 16; j_call: TRBJ1-2; v_call: TRBV3-1/TRBV3-2; clone_size: .; cdr3_nt: TGTGCCAGCAGCCACGTCGACAGCCACTATTACTATGGCTACACCTTC; cdr3_aa: CASSHVDSHYYYGYTF
d_call: TRBD1; cdr3_length: 15; j_call: TRBJ1-2; v_call: TRBV6-5; clone_size: .; cdr3_nt: TGTGCCAGCAGTTACTTTCCGACAGGGGCCGATGGCTACACCTTC; cdr3_aa: CASSYFPTGADGYTF
d_call: TRBD1; cdr3_length: 16; j_call: TRBJ2-1; v_call: TRBV5-1; clone_size: .; cdr3_nt: TGCGCCAGCAGCTACGCCCCGGGACAGGGGAACAATGAGCAGTTCTTC; cdr3_aa: CASSYAPGQGNNEQFF
d_call: TRBD1; cdr3_length: 15; j_call: TRBJ1-5; v_call: TRBV19; clone_size: .; cdr3_nt: TGTGCCACCACAACGGCGGACAGGAGGAATCAGCCCCAGCATTTT; cdr3_aa: CATTTADRRNQPQHF
d_call: TRBD1; cdr3_length: 15; j_call: TRBJ2-1; v_call: TRBV7-2; clone_size: .; cdr3_nt: TGTGCCAGCAGCACCCCGGACAGGGCGTACAATGAGCAGTTCTTC; cdr3_aa: CASSTPDRAYNEQFF
d_call: .; cdr3_length: 14; j_call: TRBJ2-1; v_call: TRBV18; clone_size: .; cdr3_nt: TGTGCCAGCTCCCTGACAGCGCTCTACAATGAGCAGTTCTTC; cdr3_aa: CASSLTALYNEQFF
d_call: TRBD1; cdr3_length: 17; j_call: TRBJ2-7; v_call: TRBV10-1; clone_size: .; cdr3_nt: TGCGCCAGCAGTGAGTCAGCCTCCCGGGACAGGGCGGGGGAGCAGTACTTC; cdr3_aa: CASSESASRDRAGEQYF
d_call: TRBD2; cdr3_length: 17; j_call: TRBJ2-7; v_call: TRBV18; clone_size: .; cdr3_nt: TGTGCCAGCTCACGTCAGGCTCCGGGGACTAGCGGCTACGAGCAGTACTTC; cdr3_aa: CASSRQAPGTSGYEQYF
d_call: .; cdr3_length: 13; j_call: TRBJ2-3; v_call: TRBV5-1; clone_size: .; cdr3_nt: TGCGCCAGCAGCTTGGGGGGGGCAGATACGCAGTATTTT; cdr3_aa: CASSLGGADTQYF
d_call: .; cdr3_length: 16; j_call: TRBJ1-1; v_call: TRBV15; clone_size: .; cdr3_nt: TGTGCCACCAGCAGAGCGGGGTATTGGGAGAGCACTGAAGCTTTCTTT; cdr3_aa: CATSRAGYWESTEAFF
d_call: TRBD2; cdr3_length: 15; j_call: TRBJ2-1; v_call: TRBV11-2; clone_size: .; cdr3_nt: TGTGCCAGCAGCCTCGGGACTATGAAGTACAATGAGCAGTTCTTC; cdr3_aa: CASSLGTMKYNEQFF
d_call: .; cdr3_length: 13; j_call: TRBJ1-1; v_call: TRBV27; clone_size: .; cdr3_nt: TGTGCCAGCAGTTTTCAGGGGAACACTGAAGCTTTCTTT; cdr3_aa: CASSFQGNTEAFF
d_call: .; cdr3_length: 14; j_call: TRBJ2-7; v_call: TRBV7-2; clone_size: .; cdr3_nt: TGTGCCAGCAGCTTAGCGGGGGGAGACTACGAGCAGTACTTC; cdr3_aa: CASSLAGGDYEQYF
d_call: .; cdr3_length: 16; j_call: TRBJ2-5; v_call: TRBV5-4; clone_size: .; cdr3_nt: TGTGCCAGCAGCCCCACAGGGGCCCGGGGGCAAGAGACCCAGTACTTC; cdr3_aa: CASSPTGARGQETQYF
d_call: TRBD2; cdr3_length: 16; j_call: TRBJ2-1; v_call: TRBV10-1; clone_size: .; cdr3_nt: TGCGCCAGCAGTGAGTCGTCTAGCGGGAGGGCCAATGAGCAGTTCTTC; cdr3_aa: CASSESSSGRANEQFF
d_call: TRBD2; cdr3_length: 17; j_call: TRBJ2-1; v_call: TRBV24-1; clone_size: .; cdr3_nt: TGTGCCACCAGTCACCCTCGCGGGACTACCGGGTCCAATGAGCAGTTCTTC; cdr3_aa: CATSHPRGTTGSNEQFF
d_call: TRBD1; cdr3_length: 15; j_call: TRBJ1-1; v_call: TRBV6-5; clone_size: .; cdr3_nt: TGTGCCAGCAGGACCGGGACAGACATGAACACTGAAGCTTTCTTT; cdr3_aa: CASRTGTDMNTEAFF
d_call: TRBD2; cdr3_length: 15; j_call: TRBJ2-7; v_call: TRBV6-5; clone_size: .; cdr3_nt: TGTGCCAGCAGCCGCCTCGGGGGGAGTCCCTACGAGCAGTACTTC; cdr3_aa: CASSRLGGSPYEQYF